Detailed here is one T cell receptor (beta chain). The CDR3 contains 15 residues. V lost 2 bases, J lost 2 bases, and 2 bases stayed unmatched. CDR1 MNHNS and CDR2 SASEGT come from the germline V gene. The data were taken from a study of blood T cell repertoires in COVID-19. Background on the study: COVID-19 samples, acute and convalescent, were from the United States, Italy and Spain.

How the authors handled the data: Reference gene primer amplification gave estimated nucleated cell counts. Assay used: immunoSEQ multiplex PCR; TCRdb lists only in-frame clones, some missing. V, J and clone size reflect that table, while D and trimming were determined from the DNA. The table has a few hundred thousand clones, about 89% seen once; the top ten hold around 6%. The sequence derives from a man aged 18 to 30 who had recovered from COVID-19. The specimen was peripheral blood. V gene TRBV6-1 combines with J gene TRBJ2-7; 11 bases line up with TRBD2. The CDR3 DNA reads as TGTGCCAGCAGTGAAATACTAGCGGGGGCCTACGAGCAGTACTTC. This gives the protein CASSEILAGAYEQYF.